This T cell receptor (beta chain) was retrieved from a study of shared clonotypes between healthy human individuals. General study findings and limits: Genetic and exposure-history diversity was limited by the small donor number.

In regard to this clone: The antigen is undetermined.

The CDR3 has 16 amino acids. The ends were cut back, 5 bases at V and 4 bases at J, with 18 bases in the middle. CDR1 LNHDA and CDR2 SQIVND come from the germline V gene (reference sequence). Assay: immunoSEQ multiplex PCR; the TCRdb copy retains only in-frame clones and omits some. Here the sample spans approximately 650,000 clones, roughly 95% being singletons. Positive CCR7 selection of CD45RO-negative cells yielded the naive CD8 cells, and terminally differentiated effector memory CD45RA+ cells were excluded. All the donors were Caucasian adults who lived in Nashville, Tennessee. The specimen was naive CD8+ T cells sorted from blood. The TCR originated in a woman aged 25 to 39 in good health. The chain recombines TRBV19 with TRBJ1-3, with D unresolved. The CDR3 protein is CASSPLLRAPGNTIYF. The CDR3, as DNA: TGTGCCAGTAGTCCCCTCCTCCGGGCTCCGGGAAACACCATATATTTT.